A few counts support the clone carrying this T cell receptor (beta chain). This CDR3 has 14 residues. CDR1 DFQATT and CDR2 SNEGSKA come from the germline V gene (reference sequence). V was shortened by 6 bases and J by 2 bases, with 14 bases between the two germline ends. From the RT-PCR reads, TCRdb called clonotypes with MiXCR, one entry per CDR3 protein. The sample shows about 680,000 distinct CDR3 sequences, over 12% of them seen only once. The sequence came from a female donor in good health, serving as a healthy control. V is TRBV20-1 and J is TRBJ1-3; D is uncertain. The sample was memory CD4+ T cells from blood. The CDR3 is CSASAILAGNTIYF. The CDR3 DNA reads as TGCAGTGCCAGTGCTATTCTTGCTGGAAACACCATATATTTT.